This T cell receptor (beta chain) was captured in a study of radiation and T cells in renal cell carcinoma. Overall study context: Nephrectomy followed 15 Gy stereotactic body radiation by 4 weeks.

Time point: baseline pretreatment blood. The treatment: 15 Gy SBRT to primary tumor, nephrectomy 4 weeks later. Blood was sampled at baseline, 2 weeks and 4 weeks after SBRT. As for this clone: Its antigen remains unidentified.

Produced via immunoSEQ multiplex PCR; TCRdb's table is partial and in-frame only. The repertoire holds just over 95,000 clones, with 75% to 90% as singletons. V was trimmed by 2 bases and J by 4 bases, leaving 14 bases between them. The CDR3 totals 15 residues. Germline assignment: CDR1 MNHEY and CDR2 SMNVEV (reference sequence). Points from the study as a whole: From baseline, blood top tumor clonotypes peaked at 2 weeks post-radiation. No pretreatment tumor biopsies were available for baseline clonotypes.

The V gene is TRBV27, the J gene TRBJ1-1; TRBD1 might be the D (5 bases). The input for sequencing was blood, taken from a patient whose treatment included radiotherapy and nephrectomy. The source of this sequence is a man aged 50 or older with renal cell carcinoma. CDR3 sequence reads: CASSLKQGAITEAFF. The CDR3 region has the DNA TGTGCCAGCAGTTTAAAGCAAGGGGCTATCACTGAAGCTTTCTTT.